This paragraph covers one TCR beta chain sequence. This clonotype was seen a few times. Its cognate antigen has yet to be identified. This may be a read error: a much more frequent sequence differs by one nucleotide. The data stem from a study of read filtering for tumor transcriptome and immune sequencing (dated by TCRdb to the early 2020s). For the study in its entirety: Of the patients in the cohort, around 18 were male and around 14 were female, and their mean age was roughly 68 years, with a range of about 45 to 85. By revised international staging, roughly eight patients were R-ISS I, 16 were R-ISS II and over 5 were R-ISS III. After DNase treatment, whole-transcriptome libraries were prepared using the TruSeq RNA Access Library Prep Kit. Per sample, about 4.05 to 10.27 million TCR-region mapped reads were obtained with IR-seq, compared with only roughly 80 to 1273 with RNA-seq. TCR repertoires obtained by targeted immune repertoire sequencing and by bulk whole-transcriptome sequencing performed on the same bone marrow samples were compared. As a main aim, a read-filtering strategy for immune repertoire data was addressed, with the specific question being whether clonotypes supported by a single read should be removed. Beyond this particular receptor, the publication reports: Compared with RNA-seq, IR-seq captured clonotypes at much higher depth and more reliably, and a smaller IR-seq throughput was enough to identify most shared clonotypes. Single-read clonotypes made up roughly 80% of clonotypes but only approximately 3.7% of total reads in IR-seq, compared with more than 65% of clonotypes and around 41% of reads in RNA-seq. Removing single-read clonotypes increased the correlation between IR-seq and RNA-seq shared clonotype proportions. Rather than purified T cells, the sorted CD138-negative fraction was a mixed bone marrow immune population.

TCR libraries were constructed from 300 to 400 ng RNA using the Immunoverse kit, and molecular barcoded adaptors covering alpha/delta and beta/gamma chains were employed. TCR library preparation was performed with the same RNA that was used for transcriptome sequencing. Sequencing of the TCR libraries was done on an Illumina HiSeq 4000 with 2 x 150 cycles. The original methods were these. Using MiXCR, which included quality filtering and error correction, TCR reads were aligned to human V, D, J and C references and then assembled into CDR3 clonotypes. Clonotype counts and gene usage diversity were analyzed with the tcR package in R. Raw mapping reads were checked after the RNA-seq reads had been mapped by STAR aligner version 2.5.3a onto the human GRCh37 genome. To test the effect of sequencing depth on detected clonotypes, IR-seq fastq files were randomly downsampled using Seqtk 1.3. TCRdb trimmed public reads at Q25 via fastp, called clones via MiXCR and kept in-frame beta chains. Here each entry gathers all rows of one CDR3 protein and keeps the most common genes and DNA. These V and J calls derive from TCRdb rather than the authors' analysis. The sample table shows roughly 69,000 distinct CDR3 sequences, and around 13% are seen once. The ten largest clones take up approximately 47% of the sample.

There are 15 amino acids in the CDR3, from cysteine to phenylalanine inclusive. CDR3 DNA is the only sequence kept; it has 45 bases, read in frame from the first base. For CDR1 and CDR2, the germline V gene (reference sequence) lists LGHDT and YNNKEL. Trimming at the junction amounts to 0 bases on V and 6 bases on J, and the germline ends lie 13 bases apart. Each patient had bone marrow sampled at the time of active disease. Ficoll-Hypaque density gradient centrifugation was used to isolate bone marrow mononuclear cells. Myeloma plasma cells were removed and CD138-negative cells were obtained by negative selection following labeling with CD138 magnetic microbeads on a MACS separator. Purity of the isolated cells was checked by flow cytometry on an Attune NxT using CD138 antibodies. Total RNA was extracted using TRIzol reagent and was quantified on a NanoDrop spectrophotometer. Paired RNA-seq and IR-seq were performed on each patient's CD138-negative bone marrow sample.

This chain is built from TRBV3-1 and TRBJ2-3, with the D gene not confidently named. The sample was a population of CD138-negative cells sorted from bone marrow. This specimen's cell subset or site label, per the study, means: bone marrow mononuclear cells depleted of CD138+ plasma/myeloma cells by negative magnetic selection. This receptor was taken from a donor aged 40 or older with multiple myeloma. The DNA reads TGTGCCAGCAGCCAAGATGGCCCTCTCCGGGATACGCAGTATTTT. Translated, it reads CASSQDGPLRDTQYF.